Listed here is a single T cell receptor beta chain. In the original processing: It was from reference gene primer amplification that nucleated cell counts were estimated. The table came from immunoSEQ multiplex PCR; TCRdb's copy has only in-frame clones and leaves some out. V, J and clone size are taken as reported in that table, and D and trimming were inferred from the DNA itself. The sample lists around 100,000 clones; 89% were seen once. The data were taken from a study of blood T cell repertoires in COVID-19. Study in general: Italy, Spain and the United States were the sources of the convalescent and acute COVID-19 samples. In each case, the material was cDNA or gDNA derived from T cells, B-cell-depleted T cells, or PBMCs.

The germline V gene encodes CDR1 MDHEN and CDR2 SYDVKM. V trimming: 0 bases; J trimming: 4 bases; junction bases outside the gene matches: 4. The CDR3 has 16 residues. The gene calls are TRBV28 and TRBJ2-7; the match to TRBD1 covers 12 bases. The sample was peripheral blood. The TCR originated in a woman aged 60-75 years with acute or convalescent COVID-19. CDR3 nucleotides: TGTGCCAGCAGTTTATGGGGGACAGGGGGCTTATACGAGCAGTACTTC. Residues: CASSLWGTGGLYEQYF.